This T cell receptor beta chain was identified in a study of HIV-infected patients and healthy controls. The CDR3 extends over 15 amino acids. CDR1 is KGHSH, CDR2 LQKENI, per germline. The V end lost 4 bases, the J end lost 4 bases, and 17 bases lay between the germline ends. Notes on the study in general: CDR3 sharing between individuals was lower in HIV-infected patients than in healthy controls. HIV+ repertoires were severely depleted of MAIT alpha-chain CDR3s, unlike healthy controls.

The repertoire came from unfractionated whole blood and reflected all unsorted peripheral T cells. Exclusions covered tumors, febrile or AIDS-related illness, and hepatitis B or C coinfection. Reverse transcription used 450 to 550 ng RNA and constant-region primers for alpha and beta. Each of the alpha and beta chains got its own library through chain-specific third strand synthesis with indices. Using its own MiXCR run on the 5' RACE reads, TCRdb lists one record per CDR3 protein. The repertoire holds around 9,800 distinct CDR3 sequences, with approximately 7% as singletons. At least ten counts were recorded for this clonotype. Antigen: not known.

This TCR came from an adult with HIV infection. V gene TRBV18 combines with J gene TRBJ2-7; maybe TRBD1 (6 bases). The sequencing used blood, collected before antiretroviral therapy. As DNA, the CDR3 is TGTGCCAGCTCACTACTAGGGACACAACCATACGAGCAGTACTTC. Protein product: CASSLLGTQPYEQYF.